The 6 T cell receptor beta chains presented below share a single source sample, sequenced in a study of cytomegalovirus exposure and HLA in healthy donors. Researchers ran the PCR with 60 Vbeta and 13 Jbeta primers. Profiling relied on immunoSEQ multiplex PCR, and the TCRdb table lists in-frame clones only, not all of them. The table includes approximately 100,000 clones, roughly 82% detected once. Material for sequencing was PBMCs. These receptors were collected from a human donor in good health.

As DNA, the CDR3 is TGTGCCACCAGCGGTCCAACAGTCAGCACAGATACGCAGTATTTT. Protein product: CATSGPTVSTDTQYF. This rearrangement joins TRBV15 to TRBJ2-3, with D unresolved. This CDR3 has 15 residues. CDR1 and CDR2 from the germline V gene are LNHNV and YYDKDF (reference sequence). Trimming stripped 5 bases from V and 0 bases from J, with 12 bases between.

CDR3: CASSLKGGNEQFF. In DNA, the CDR3 is TGTGCCAGCAGCTTGAAAGGAGGGAATGAGCAGTTCTTC. The genes are TRBV5-4 and TRBJ2-1, with a weak D call TRBD2 (6 bases). The V gene lost 1 base and the J gene lost 7 bases, with 9 bases spanning the gap. Germline V gives CDR1 SGHNT, CDR2 YYREEE (reference sequence). The length of the CDR3 is 13 residues.

The chain recombines TRBV19 with TRBJ2-1; 7 bases align to TRBD2. Germline-derived CDR1 and CDR2 are LNHDA and SQIVND (reference sequence). The CDR3 is 15 amino acids. Germline trimming cut 6 bases from V and 6 bases from J; bases unmatched to any gene: 11. As DNA, the CDR3 is TGTGCCAGTAGGCCTACTAGCGTAAAGGGCAATGAGCAGTTCTTC. Amino acid sequence: CASRPTSVKGNEQFF.

DNA of the CDR3: TGTGCCAGCAGTTTTAGCGGGGGGGGGCATGAGCAGTTCTTC. Its protein product is CASSFSGGGHEQFF. The rearrangement links TRBV27 to TRBJ2-1; 11 bases agree with TRBD2. This CDR3 comprises 14 residues. J was trimmed by 8 bases and V by 3 bases; bases with no gene match: 3. Germline CDR1 is MNHEY and CDR2 is SMNVEV (reference sequence).

This clone turned up a few times. The rearrangement uses TRBV5-8 and TRBJ2-1; 8 bases align to TRBD2. Germline CDR1 and CDR2: SGHTS and YDEGEE. The CDR3 extends over 16 amino acids. The V and J ends lost 6 bases and 1 base, in that order; junction bases with no gene match: 9. The CDR3 is CASNWGTSYSYNEQFF. The DNA for the CDR3 is TGTGCCAGCAACTGGGGGACTAGTTATTCCTACAATGAGCAGTTCTTC.

V gene TRBV9 combines with J gene TRBJ2-7; 8 nucleotides align to TRBD2. With 4 bases clipped from V and 2 bases from J, the junction kept 17 bases outside the gene matches. Germline CDR1 SGDLS, CDR2 YYNGEE. The CDR3 spans 18 residues. The chain's CDR3 is CASSPSEGSGIIAYEQYF. The CDR3 DNA follows: TGTGCCAGCAGCCCATCAGAAGGTAGCGGGATAATCGCCTACGAGCAGTACTTC. Using reference TRBV9 and TRBJ2-7 for the parts outside the CDR3, the full variable domain is DSGVTQTPKHLITATGQRVTLRCSPRSGDLSVYWYQQSLDQGLQFLIQYYNGEERAKGNILERFSAQQFPDLHSELNLSSLELGDSALYFCASSPSEGSGIIAYEQYFGPGTRLTVT.